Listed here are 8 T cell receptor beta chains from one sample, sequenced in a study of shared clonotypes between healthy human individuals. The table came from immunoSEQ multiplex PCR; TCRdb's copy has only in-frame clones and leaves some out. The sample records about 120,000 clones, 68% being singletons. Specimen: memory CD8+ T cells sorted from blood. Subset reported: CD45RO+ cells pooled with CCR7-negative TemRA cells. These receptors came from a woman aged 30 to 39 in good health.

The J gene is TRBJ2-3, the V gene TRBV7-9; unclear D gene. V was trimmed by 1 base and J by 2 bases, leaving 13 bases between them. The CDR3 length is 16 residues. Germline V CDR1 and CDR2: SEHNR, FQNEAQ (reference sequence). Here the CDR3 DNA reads TGTGCCAGCAGCTTAGTATTAGGATCCTTCACAGATACGCAGTATTTT. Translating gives CASSLVLGSFTDTQYF.

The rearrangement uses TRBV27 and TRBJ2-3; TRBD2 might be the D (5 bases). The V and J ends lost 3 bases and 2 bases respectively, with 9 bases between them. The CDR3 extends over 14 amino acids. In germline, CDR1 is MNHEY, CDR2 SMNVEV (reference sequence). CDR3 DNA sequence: TGTGCCAGCAGTTTTACGGGATACACAGATACGCAGTATTTT. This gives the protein CASSFTGYTDTQYF.

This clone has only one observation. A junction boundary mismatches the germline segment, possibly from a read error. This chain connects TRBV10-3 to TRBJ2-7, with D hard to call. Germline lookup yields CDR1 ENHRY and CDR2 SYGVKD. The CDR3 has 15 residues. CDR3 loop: CASSASPESTYEQYF. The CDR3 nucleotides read TGTGCCAGCAGTGCAAGTCCCGAATCAACCTACGAGCAGTACTTC.

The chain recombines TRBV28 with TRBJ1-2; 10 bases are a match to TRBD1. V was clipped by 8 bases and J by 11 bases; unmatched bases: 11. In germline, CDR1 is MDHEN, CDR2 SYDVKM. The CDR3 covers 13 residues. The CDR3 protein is CASLRDRGLFYTF. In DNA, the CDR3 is TGTGCCAGCCTCCGGGACAGGGGTTTATTTTACACCTTC.

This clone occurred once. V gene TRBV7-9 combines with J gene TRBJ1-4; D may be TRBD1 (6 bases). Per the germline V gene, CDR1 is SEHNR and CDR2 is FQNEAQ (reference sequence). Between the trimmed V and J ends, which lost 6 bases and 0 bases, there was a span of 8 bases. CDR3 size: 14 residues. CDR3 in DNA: TGTGCCAGCAGACACAGGGCAACTAATGAAAAACTGTTTTTT. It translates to CASRHRATNEKLFF.

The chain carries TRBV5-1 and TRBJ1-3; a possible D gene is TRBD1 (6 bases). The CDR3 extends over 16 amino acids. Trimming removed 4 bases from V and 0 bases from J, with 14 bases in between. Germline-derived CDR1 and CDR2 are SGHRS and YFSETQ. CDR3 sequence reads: CASSTGQPASGNTIYF. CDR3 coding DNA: TGCGCCAGCAGCACCGGACAGCCCGCCTCTGGAAACACCATATATTTT.

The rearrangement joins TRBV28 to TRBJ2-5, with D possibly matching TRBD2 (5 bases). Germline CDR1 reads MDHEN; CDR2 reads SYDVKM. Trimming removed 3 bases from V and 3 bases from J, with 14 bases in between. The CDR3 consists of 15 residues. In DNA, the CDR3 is TGTGCCAGCAGTTTTTGGCTACCCGGGGAAGAGACCCAGTACTTC. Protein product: CASSFWLPGEETQYF.

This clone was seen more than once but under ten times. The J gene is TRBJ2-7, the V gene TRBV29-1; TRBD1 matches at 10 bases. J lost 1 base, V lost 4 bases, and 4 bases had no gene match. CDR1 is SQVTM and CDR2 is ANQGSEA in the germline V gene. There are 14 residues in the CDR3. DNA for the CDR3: TGCAGCGTTGGGGACAGGGGAATTTCCTACGAGCAGTACTTC. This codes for CSVGDRGISYEQYF.